What follows are 10 T cell receptor beta chains derived from one specimen sequenced in a study of CD8 T cells in Susac syndrome. With random hexamers, reverse transcription was performed on about 0.45 to 1 ug of RNA. TCRdb re-derived calls from the immunoSEQ multiplex PCR reads in MiXCR, one entry per CDR3 protein. Altogether some 190,000 distinct CDR3 sequences are present, roughly 94% being singletons, with the ten largest covering approximately 0.1%. Sequenced: CD4+ T cells from PBMCs. The receptors were sampled from a human donor in good health.

This clonotype appeared a single time. This chain connects TRBV9 to TRBJ2-7, with D perhaps TRBD1 (6 bases). Between the trimmed V and J ends, which lost 4 bases and 3 bases, there was a span of 11 bases. CDR1 is SGDLS and CDR2 is YYNGEE in the germline V gene. This CDR3 has 13 amino acids. Here the CDR3 DNA reads TGTGCCAGCAGCTCTGGGGACATCTACGAGCAGTACTTC. Its translation: CASSSGDIYEQYF.

The rearrangement uses TRBV9 and TRBJ2-1; 10 nucleotides match TRBD2. The CDR3 runs to 15 residues. V lost 3 bases to trimming and J lost 2 bases; unmatched junction nucleotides: 2. Germline CDR1 and CDR2: SGDLS and YYNGEE. The CDR3 is CASSATSGPYNEQFF. In DNA form, the CDR3 reads TGTGCCAGCAGCGCGACTAGCGGGCCCTACAATGAGCAGTTCTTC. Full variable domain (missing parts from reference TRBV9 and TRBJ2-1): DSGVTQTPKHLITATGQRVTLRCSPRSGDLSVYWYQQSLDQGLQFLIQYYNGEERAKGNILERFSAQQFPDLHSELNLSSLELGDSALYFCASSATSGPYNEQFFGPGTRLTVL.

The V call is TRBV7-8, the J call TRBJ1-6; no firm D call. Between the trimmed V and J ends, which lost 2 bases and 8 bases, there was a span of 16 bases. Germline V gene lookup returns CDR1 SGHVS and CDR2 FQNEAQ. The CDR3 covers 16 residues. The CDR3: CASSLMGSLSDSPLHF. Here the CDR3 DNA reads TGTGCCAGCAGCTTAATGGGCAGCCTGTCTGATTCACCCCTCCACTTT.

This chain connects TRBV3-1 to TRBJ2-7; TRBD1 agrees at 7 bases. The CDR3 spans 14 residues. After removal of 6 bases from V and 2 bases from J, the junction contained 7 bases not matched to a gene. Germline V gene sequence: CDR1 LGHDT, CDR2 YNNKEL (reference sequence). CDR3 region: CASSPRTGAYEQYF. In DNA form, the CDR3 reads TGTGCCAGCAGTCCACGGACAGGAGCCTACGAGCAGTACTTC.

The chain carries TRBV27 and TRBJ2-3; maybe TRBD2 (6 bases). Trimming left V 5 bases short and J 11 bases short, with 14 bases between. CDR1 and CDR2 (germline): MNHEY, SMNVEV (reference sequence). CDR3 size: 12 residues. The CDR3 sequence is CASSPPLGGQYF. The CDR3 nucleotides read TGTGCCAGCAGTCCCCCGTTGGGAGGGCAGTATTTT.

The chain couples TRBV7-2 to TRBJ2-7; D ambiguous. CDR3 length: 14 amino acids. Between the trimmed V and J ends, which lost 5 bases and 2 bases, there was a span of 13 bases. Germline CDR1 and CDR2: SGHTA and FQGNSA. The CDR3 spells CASSLPLPTYEQYF. CDR3 DNA sequence: TGTGCCAGCAGCCTCCCTCTCCCCACCTACGAGCAGTACTTC.

The chain employs TRBV5-1 and TRBJ2-3; 7 nucleotides align to TRBD2. Germline values: CDR1 SGHRS, CDR2 YFSETQ. The CDR3 loop spans 15 amino acids. V shed 0 bases and J 3 bases; nucleotides not matched to a gene: 4. CDR3 in amino acids: CASSLVAGFTDTQYF. For the CDR3, the DNA is TGCGCCAGCAGCTTGGTAGCGGGTTTTACAGATACGCAGTATTTT. Complete variable domain (other parts from reference TRBV5-1 and TRBJ2-3): KAGVTQTPRYLIKTRGQQVTLSCSPISGHRSVSWYQQTPGQGLQFLFEYFSETQRNKGNFPGRFSGRQFSNSRSEMNVSTLELGDSALYLCASSLVAGFTDTQYFGPGTRLTVL.

This chain uses TRBV12-3 or TRBV12-4 with TRBJ1-2; possible D gene TRBD1, 5 bases. There are 15 residues in the CDR3. Trimming removed 1 base from V and 4 bases from J, with 13 bases in between. This chain's CDR3 is CASSLGGSGAYGYTF. Written as DNA, the CDR3 is TGTGCCAGCAGTTTAGGGGGGTCGGGAGCCTATGGCTACACCTTC.

The V gene is TRBV21-1, the J gene TRBJ2-7; the D segment call TRBD1 is taken from the table without a DNA check. TRBV21-1 is a documented pseudogene. The CDR3 runs to 15 residues. Here the CDR3 DNA reads TGTGCCAGCGGCAGATCAACGACAGGGCCCGGCGAGCAGTACTTC. Its translation: CASGRSTTGPGEQYF.

The rearrangement links TRBV3-1 to TRBJ1-2, with a possible D match to TRBD1 (6 bases). Germline CDR1 and CDR2: LGHDT and YNNKEL (reference sequence). The CDR3 consists of 15 residues. Trimming removed 4 bases from V and 8 bases from J, with 20 bases in between. CDR3 nucleotides: TGTGCCAGCAGCCCCGCGAGCGGGACAAGTGGAGGCTACACCTTC. The encoded protein is CASSPASGTSGGYTF.